This entry lists 24 T cell receptor beta chains sequenced from one sample in a study of blood T cells in healthy people across ages. Next came a second PCR, run for about 7 to 12 cycles, which used a sample-barcoded 5' primer along with a J-beta primer mix. TCRdb redid the calling of the 5' RACE reads with MiXCR, one entry per CDR3 protein. Of 870,000 or so distinct CDR3 sequences in the sample, less than 35% were seen once. The sequencing input was blood. The receptors here all came from an elderly woman in good health.

This clonotype was detected only a few times. The rearrangement links TRBV3-1 to TRBJ1-1; no firm D call. CDR1 and CDR2 from the germline V gene are LGHDT and YNNKEL (reference sequence). Trimming took off 4 bases at V and 6 bases at J, with 15 bases between the two ends. The CDR3 totals 14 residues. DNA of the CDR3: TGTGCCAGCAGCCCGGACGGTGGTAGGGCTGAAGCTTTCTTT. Encoded protein: CASSPDGGRAEAFF.

This chain links TRBV13 with TRBJ2-7; D is unclear. Germline V lookup: CDR1 PRHDT, CDR2 FYEKMQ (reference sequence). The germline V and J ends were trimmed by 0 bases and 7 bases, with 13 bases remaining between them. The CDR3 consists of 14 residues. The chain's CDR3 is CASSLGQIYNEQYF. The CDR3 DNA follows: TGTGCCAGCAGCTTAGGACAGATTTACAATGAGCAGTACTTC.

The J gene is TRBJ2-3, the V gene TRBV7-2; D is tentatively TRBD1 or TRBD2 (5 bases each). This CDR3 contains 15 residues. Per germline, CDR1 SGHTA and CDR2 FQGNSA. Trimming stripped 3 bases from V and 4 bases from J, with 14 bases between. The CDR3 DNA sequence: TGTGCCAGCAGCTTCCTTGGTGGGACCCCAGATACGCAGTATTTT. This translates into CASSFLGGTPDTQYF. Full variable domain (outside the CDR3, taken from reference TRBV7-2 and TRBJ2-3): GAGVSQSPSNKVTEKGKDVELRCDPISGHTALYWYRQSLGQGLEFLIYFQGNSAPDKSGLPSDRFSAERTGGSVSTLTIQRTQQEDSAVYLCASSFLGGTPDTQYFGPGTRLTVL.

This clonotype was detected many times. The chain joins TRBV12-3 or TRBV12-4 to TRBJ2-5; TRBD1 aligns across 10 bases. J was trimmed by 5 bases and V by 4 bases; bases with no gene match: 13. CDR3 length: 17 amino acids. CDR3 DNA sequence: TGTGCCAGCAGTTCCAACCTCCGGGACAGGGGTAGGGAGACCCAGTACTTC. This sequence encodes CASSSNLRDRGRETQYF.

Remarks on this clonotype: This may arise from a read error, as a much more abundant clone is one base away. The CDR3 does not end in the conserved phenylalanine or tryptophan, so this is likely a read error. The J gene is TRBJ2-3, the V gene TRBV5-1; D is unresolved. CDR1 and CDR2 (germline): SGHRS, YFSETQ. The CDR3 is made up of 13 amino acids. V lost 7 bases to trimming and J lost 0 bases, with 9 bases between them. The CDR3: CASGPQSTDTQYV. The CDR3 region has the DNA TGCGCCAGCGGACCGCAGAGCACAGATACGCAGTATGTT.

In its sample, this clonotype was seen many times. The chain combines TRBV7-9 with TRBJ2-3; the D is unclear. CDR3 size: 12 residues. Germline lookup yields CDR1 SEHNR and CDR2 FQNEAQ (reference sequence). Trimming removed 3 bases at V and 10 bases at J, with 11 bases between. The CDR3: CASSLTFPPQYF. Written as DNA, the CDR3 is TGTGCCAGCAGCTTGACTTTTCCCCCGCAGTATTTT.

The rearrangement links TRBV7-2 to TRBJ1-1, with 12 positions matching TRBD1. V gave up 5 bases and J gave up 7 bases; unmatched junction bases: 17. The CDR3 has 18 amino acids. CDR1 and CDR2 (germline): SGHTA, FQGNSA. For the CDR3, the DNA is TGTGCCAGCAGCAGTTACTCCGGGACAGGGGGCCCGTCGGGTGAAGCTTTCTTT. It yields the protein CASSSYSGTGGPSGEAFF.

This clonotype was seen many times. The V and J genes are TRBV6-4 and TRBJ2-1; 10 bases match TRBD2. CDR1 is MRHNA and CDR2 is SNTAGT in the germline V gene. CDR3 size: 15 residues. V lost 10 bases and J lost 6; bases outside the gene matches: 12. CDR3 sequence (DNA): TGTGCCACCGCGCGAGGGAGCGGGGGGGCCAATGAGCAGTTCTTC. As protein: CATARGSGGANEQFF.

This clonotype was counted between two and nine times. V is TRBV30 and J is TRBJ1-6; D gene uncertain. CDR3 size: 12 residues. The V end lost 2 bases, the J end lost 11 bases, and 10 bases lay between the germline ends. Germline CDR1 GTSNPN, CDR2 SVGIG (reference sequence). The CDR3 protein is CAWSQVVPPLHF. In DNA form, the CDR3 reads TGTGCCTGGAGTCAAGTTGTCCCACCCCTCCACTTT. Full variable domain (missing parts from reference TRBV30 and TRBJ1-6): SQTIHQWPATLVQPVGSPLSLECTVEGTSNPNLYWYRQAAGRGLQLLFYSVGIGQISSEVPQNLSASRPQDRQFILSSKKLLLSDSGFYLCAWSQVVPPLHFGNGTRLTVT.

This clonotype was seen more than once but under ten times. A much larger clone lies a single base off, so this may be a read error. V is TRBV5-4 and J is TRBJ2-1; D might be TRBD2 (5 bases). Trimming took off 1 base at V and 13 bases at J, with 15 bases between the two ends. The CDR3 consists of 13 residues. Germline CDR1 reads SGHNT; CDR2 reads YYREEE (reference sequence). CDR3 sequence (DNA): TGTGCCAGCAGCTTGCCTAGCACAGAGACCCAGTTCTTC. Translated: CASSLPSTETQFF.

The chain is built from TRBV7-2 and TRBJ2-7, with a possible D match to TRBD1 (6 bases). Germline V gene sequence: CDR1 SGHTA, CDR2 FQGNSA. The CDR3 totals 15 residues. Trimming took 3 bases from V and 0 from J, leaving 12 bases between them. The CDR3 region is CASSFPGHRSYEQYF. Written as DNA, the CDR3 is TGTGCCAGCAGCTTCCCGGGACACCGCTCCTACGAGCAGTACTTC.

V usage is TRBV6-1 and J usage is TRBJ2-7; D remains unclear. Germline values: CDR1 MNHNS, CDR2 SASEGT. The CDR3 has 14 residues. Trimming removed 4 bases from V and 4 bases from J, with 14 bases in between. CDR3 coding DNA: TGTGCCAGCAGTGTCAGCCTGGGGATATACGAGCAGTACTTC. Amino acid sequence: CASSVSLGIYEQYF.

This clonotype was seen a few times. This may be a read error: a much more frequent sequence differs by one nucleotide. The chain is built from TRBV5-1 and TRBJ2-1; a possible D gene is TRBD2 (5 bases). The J call is in doubt because the DNA end fits TRBJ2-7 better. The germline gives CDR1 SGHRS, CDR2 YFSETQ. The CDR3 is 17 amino acids. The CDR3 DNA sequence: TGCGCCAGCAGCTTGGACCCCGGGGAGAGCTCCTACAATGAGCAGTACTTC. This translates into CASSLDPGESSYNEQYF.

This clonotype has a count of ten or more. The rearrangement links TRBV7-9 to TRBJ2-4, with TRBD1 matching over 7 bases. There are 17 residues in the CDR3. Germline CDR1 SEHNR, CDR2 FQNEAQ (reference sequence). The junction had 9 bases not matched to a gene; V was cut back by 3 bases and J by 1 base. The CDR3 spells CASSLDRQGTAKNIQYF. CDR3 in DNA: TGTGCCAGCAGCTTGGACAGACAGGGTACGGCCAAAAACATTCAGTACTTC.

This clonotype has ten or more counts. V and J are TRBV7-6 and TRBJ2-3, with TRBD1 matching 7 bases. The CDR3 loop spans 15 amino acids. CDR1 SGHVS and CDR2 FNYEAQ come from the germline V gene. After removal of 10 bases from V and 6 bases from J, the junction contained 16 bases not matched to a gene. The DNA of the CDR3 is TGTGCCACAGTACCGGGACAGCTAACTGCGGATACGCAGTATTTT. Translation: CATVPGQLTADTQYF.

The rearrangement uses TRBV29-1 and TRBJ2-3, with 10 bases fitting TRBD2. Germline V gene lookup returns CDR1 SQVTM and CDR2 ANQGSEA. The CDR3 has 14 amino acids. V lost 7 bases and J lost 4; bases outside the gene matches: 8. CDR3 bases: TGCAGCGCTTCGACTAGCGGGTTTTCAGATACGCAGTATTTT. Protein sequence: CSASTSGFSDTQYF.

This clonotype was seen repeatedly, ten times or more. The V and J genes are TRBV5-6 and TRBJ2-5; possible D gene TRBD2, 6 bases. V gave up 0 bases and J gave up 2 bases, with 11 bases separating them. Germline-derived CDR1 and CDR2 are SGHDT and YYEEEE. The length of the CDR3 is 15 residues. The CDR3 coding sequence is TGTGCCAGCAGCTTGGAAGGGACTGGGCAAGAGACCCAGTACTTC. Translated: CASSLEGTGQETQYF.

For this clonotype: The junction and the germline gene differ at one end; a read error may be behind it. The CDR3 reads CASSLEAISSGANVRTF. For the CDR3, the DNA is TGTGCCAGCAGCTTGGAGGCTATCAGTTCGGGGGCCAACGTCCGGACTTTC. The gene calls are TRBV5-5 and TRBJ2-6; D possibly matches TRBD1 or TRBD2 (6 bases each). The CDR3 runs 17 residues. Germline CDR1 and CDR2: SGHKS and YYEKEE (reference sequence).

This clonotype was observed many times. This rearrangement joins TRBV20-1 to TRBJ1-2; a weak D match, TRBD1 (5 bases). The CDR3 spans 13 residues. Germline lookup yields CDR1 DFQATT and CDR2 SNEGSKA (reference sequence). Between the trimmed V and J ends, which lost 3 bases and 2 bases, there was a span of 10 bases. This chain's CDR3 is CSASRDSNYGYTF. The CDR3, as DNA: TGCAGTGCTAGCCGGGACTCCAACTATGGCTACACCTTC.

This clonotype was seen many times. The chain is built from TRBV24-1 and TRBJ2-1; 14 nucleotides match TRBD2. Germline CDR1 is KGHDR and CDR2 is SFDVKD. V trimming: 5 bases; J trimming: 8 bases; junction bases outside the gene matches: 10. There are 17 residues in the CDR3. The DNA for the CDR3 is TGTGCCACCAGTGGTAGTCCGGGACTAGCGGGGGAGGATGAGCAGTTCTTC. It encodes CATSGSPGLAGEDEQFF.

The V call is TRBV4-2, the J call TRBJ2-2, with 10 bases aligning to TRBD2. Germline V lookup: CDR1 LGHNA, CDR2 YNFKEQ. The CDR3 is 18 residues long. The V segment lost 1 base and the J segment 0 bases; nucleotides outside the gene matches: 5. The CDR3 DNA is TGTGCCAGCAGCCAAGCCGGACTAGCGGCCGCGAACACCGGGGAGCTGTTTTTT. Its protein is CASSQAGLAAANTGELFF.

This clonotype was found a few times. This chain links TRBV5-1 with TRBJ1-1; D ambiguous. Germline V gene sequence: CDR1 SGHRS, CDR2 YFSETQ. The ends were cut back, 4 bases at V and 3 bases at J, with 10 bases in the middle. The CDR3 is made up of 13 amino acids. CDR3 DNA sequence: TGCGCCAGCAGCCGATCCTTCGACACTGAAGCTTTCTTT. Its translation is CASSRSFDTEAFF.

The V call is TRBV9, the J call TRBJ1-2; D not resolved. The V gene lost 0 bases and the J gene lost 4 bases, with 25 bases spanning the gap. Per the germline V gene, CDR1 is SGDLS and CDR2 is YYNGEE. The CDR3 is made up of 19 amino acids. CDR3 region: CASSVAPLTTRESIYGYTF. The CDR3, as DNA: TGTGCCAGCAGCGTAGCCCCTCTCACGACAAGGGAATCGATCTATGGCTACACCTTC. Drawing the rest from reference TRBV9 and TRBJ1-2, the complete variable domain is DSGVTQTPKHLITATGQRVTLRCSPRSGDLSVYWYQQSLDQGLQFLIQYYNGEERAKGNILERFSAQQFPDLHSELNLSSLELGDSALYFCASSVAPLTTRESIYGYTFGSGTRLTVV.

This clonotype was counted between two and nine times. This chain connects TRBV12-3 or TRBV12-4 to TRBJ1-3, with D uncertain. CDR3 length: 15 amino acids. With 7 bases removed from V and 8 bases from J, the gap between germline ends came to 21 bases. CDR3 sequence: CASTPGGTLGYTIYF. CDR3 nucleotides: TGTGCCAGCACTCCGGGAGGCACCTTAGGCTACACCATATATTTT.